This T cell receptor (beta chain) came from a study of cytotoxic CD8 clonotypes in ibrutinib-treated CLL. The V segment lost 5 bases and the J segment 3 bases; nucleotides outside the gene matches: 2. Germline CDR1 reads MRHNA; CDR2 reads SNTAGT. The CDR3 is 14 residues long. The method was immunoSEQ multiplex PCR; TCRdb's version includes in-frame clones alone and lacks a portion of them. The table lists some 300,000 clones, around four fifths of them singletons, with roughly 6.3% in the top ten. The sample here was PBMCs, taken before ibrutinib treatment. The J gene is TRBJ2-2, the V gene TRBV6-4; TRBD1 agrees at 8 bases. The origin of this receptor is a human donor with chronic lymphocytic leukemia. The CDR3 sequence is CASSPGGYTGELFF. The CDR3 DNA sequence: TGTGCCAGCAGTCCAGGGGGCTACACCGGGGAGCTGTTTTTT.